This passage covers 32 T cell receptor beta chains from one sample sequenced in a study of response to subunit inactivated influenza vaccine. TCRdb used MiXCR to reprocess the RT-PCR reads, holding one entry per CDR3 protein. The sample yields some 800,000 distinct CDR3 sequences, around 20% seen once. The sample in question was PBMCs from blood, obtained 5 days after vaccination. The source is a man aged 45-60 years who received an inactivated influenza vaccine.

This clonotype was observed many times. This chain uses TRBV7-9 with TRBJ1-4; the D gene is possibly TRBD1 (5 bases). Germline V gives CDR1 SEHNR, CDR2 FQNEAQ (reference sequence). V lost 3 bases and J lost 10, with 6 bases in between. The CDR3 runs 11 residues. CDR3 residues: CASSLGGKLFF. CDR3 bases: TGTGCCAGCAGCTTGGGGGGAAAACTGTTTTTT.

There are a few counts of this clonotype. The V and J genes are TRBV20-1 and TRBJ1-5, with 9 nucleotides matching TRBD1. This CDR3 has 19 amino acids. Germline values: CDR1 DFQATT, CDR2 SNEGSKA (reference sequence). The junction had 17 bases not matched to a gene; V was cut back by 5 bases and J by 0 bases. CDR3 sequence (DNA): TGCAGTGCTCTAAATCCTCTGGGACAGGGATCAGGTAGCAATCAGCCCCAGCATTTT. Its protein product is CSALNPLGQGSGSNQPQHF.

This clonotype was recorded a few times. The chain links TRBV9 to TRBJ2-2; no reliable D call. There are 16 residues in the CDR3. The germline gives CDR1 SGDLS, CDR2 YYNGEE. The V gene lost 4 bases and the J gene lost 0 bases, with 13 bases spanning the gap. The CDR3 here is CASSPRSETNTGELFF. The CDR3 region has the DNA TGTGCCAGCAGCCCCCGCAGCGAGACGAACACCGGGGAGCTGTTTTTT.

Ten or more counts support this clonotype. The chain carries TRBV12-3 or TRBV12-4 and TRBJ2-2; 11 bases are a match to TRBD2. This CDR3 contains 15 residues. J gave up 5 bases and V 5 bases, and 4 bases lay outside the gene matches. The CDR3 sequence: CASSPRLAGTGELFF. CDR3 sequence (DNA): TGTGCCAGCAGTCCTCGACTAGCGGGGACCGGGGAGCTGTTTTTT.

This clonotype turned up a few times. This chain connects TRBV5-1 to TRBJ1-2; 8 bases fit TRBD1. Losses at the gene ends were 5 bases for V and 5 bases for J; bases not matched to a gene: 8. The CDR3 runs 14 residues. The germline V gene has CDR1 SGHRS and CDR2 YFSETQ. CDR3 coding DNA: TGCGCCAGCAGGGGACAGGCAGGGGATTATGGCTACACCTTC. Translation: CASRGQAGDYGYTF. Drawing the rest from reference TRBV5-1 and TRBJ1-2, the complete variable domain is KAGVTQTPRYLIKTRGQQVTLSCSPISGHRSVSWYQQTPGQGLQFLFEYFSETQRNKGNFPGRFSGRQFSNSRSEMNVSTLELGDSALYLCASRGQAGDYGYTFGSGTRLTVV.

The gene calls are TRBV6-1 and TRBJ2-7, with 10 bases that match TRBD2. The ends lost 5 bases at V and 4 bases at J; junction bases unmatched: 11. This CDR3 has 16 amino acids. The germline V gene has CDR1 MNHNS and CDR2 SASEGT. The CDR3 sequence is CASSRHERGGRYEQYF. The CDR3 DNA reads as TGTGCCAGCAGTCGCCACGAGCGGGGGGGCCGGTACGAGCAGTACTTC.

This sequence joins TRBV28 and TRBJ2-3; tentative D call: TRBD2 (6 bases). This CDR3 has 15 amino acids. Germline V gene lookup returns CDR1 MDHEN and CDR2 SYDVKM. Trimming stripped 6 bases from V and 0 bases from J, with 13 bases between. The CDR3 nucleotides are TGTGCCAGCAGCTCCCAGCGGGCCAGCACAGATACGCAGTATTTT. Its translation: CASSSQRASTDTQYF.

The V and J genes are TRBV21-1 and TRBJ1-2. TRBV21-1 is a documented pseudogene. CDR3 length: 17 residues. CDR3 sequence (DNA): TGTGCCAGCAGCAAGCAAATTCAGACTTTTACTAACTATGGCTACACCTTC. It codes for CASSKQIQTFTNYGYTF.

The V gene is TRBV20-1, the J gene TRBJ2-5; D is unclear. Trimming cost V 3 bases and J 4 bases, with 12 bases left between them. CDR1 is DFQATT, CDR2 SNEGSKA, per germline (reference sequence). The CDR3 contains 13 residues. The CDR3 here is CSASTPGLETQYF. As DNA, the CDR3 is TGCAGTGCTAGTACGCCCGGCCTAGAGACCCAGTACTTC.

The V and J genes are TRBV6-2 or TRBV6-3 and TRBJ2-2; 9 nucleotides agree with TRBD1. The trim removed 5 bases at V and 1 base at J, leaving 17 bases unmatched. Germline values: CDR1 MNHEY, CDR2 SVGEGT. The CDR3 is made up of 20 amino acids. As DNA, the CDR3 is TGTGCCAGCAGTCACATCCTATGGGACAGGGCAGGTTGGAACACCGGGGAGCTGTTTTTT. The encoded protein is CASSHILWDRAGWNTGELFF.

The chain couples TRBV28 to TRBJ2-3, with TRBD2 matching over 8 bases. Germline V CDR1 and CDR2: MDHEN, SYDVKM. After removal of 5 bases from V and 3 bases from J, the junction contained 10 bases not matched to a gene. This CDR3 has 16 amino acids. DNA of the CDR3: TGTGCCAGCAGTCCGACGGGACTAGGGGTAACAGATACGCAGTATTTT. This gives the protein CASSPTGLGVTDTQYF. The full variable domain, in which reference TRBV28 and TRBJ2-3 provide the parts outside the CDR3, is DVKVTQSSRYLVKRTGEKVFLECVQDMDHENMFWYRQDPGLGLRLIYFSYDVKMKEKGDIPEGYSVSREKKERFSLILESASTNQTSMYLCASSPTGLGVTDTQYFGPGTRLTVL.

The V call is TRBV5-1, the J call TRBJ2-3, with TRBD1 as a possible D gene (6 bases). The V and J ends lost 3 bases and 2 bases respectively, with 13 bases between them. This CDR3 is 15 amino acids long. The germline gives CDR1 SGHRS, CDR2 YFSETQ. As DNA, the CDR3 is TGCGCCAGCAGCTCGGGGACACAGCACACAGATACGCAGTATTTT. Encoded protein: CASSSGTQHTDTQYF.

The chain joins TRBV20-1 to TRBJ2-7, with D perhaps TRBD2 (6 bases). Germline V gives CDR1 DFQATT, CDR2 SNEGSKA (reference sequence). This CDR3 comprises 14 residues. V was cut by 5 bases and J by 6 bases, with 20 bases left in between. The DNA for the CDR3 is TGCAGTGCTCCCGACGGACGCCGGAGGGGCGAGCAGTACTTC. Amino acids: CSAPDGRRRGEQYF.

The chain uses TRBV27 and TRBJ2-3; a possible D gene is TRBD2 (5 bases). The CDR3 is made up of 13 amino acids. V dropped 3 bases and J dropped 5 bases, with 9 bases sitting between them. Germline loops: CDR1 MNHEY, CDR2 SMNVEV (reference sequence). CDR3: CASSLRVKDTQYF. Here the CDR3 DNA reads TGTGCCAGCAGTTTGAGGGTTAAAGATACGCAGTATTTT.

The table lists this clonotype with many counts. The chain combines TRBV10-3 with TRBJ1-2, with TRBD1 as a possible D gene (6 bases). Trimming took 0 bases from V and 6 from J, leaving 14 bases between them. In germline, CDR1 is ENHRY, CDR2 SYGVKD. The CDR3 is made up of 15 amino acids. The CDR3 sequence: CAISESMTDSDGYTF. CDR3 DNA sequence: TGTGCCATCAGTGAGTCGATGACGGACAGTGATGGCTACACCTTC.

In this sample, this clonotype turned up a few times. Here the CDR3 reads CASSPRPGADTHTGELFF. The CDR3 DNA is TGTGCCAGCAGCCCCAGGCCGGGGGCCGATACACACACCGGGGAGCTGTTTTTT. The chain combines TRBV9 with TRBJ2-2; either TRBD1 or TRBD2 may fit D (6 bases each). Germline assignment: CDR1 SGDLS and CDR2 YYNGEE. Trimming left V 4 bases short and J 3 bases short, with 22 bases between. The CDR3 is made up of 18 amino acids.

This clonotype was seen only a few times. The chain uses TRBV4-3 and TRBJ2-1; TRBD2 is a possible D gene (5 bases). In germline, CDR1 is LGHNA, CDR2 YSLEER. The V and J ends lost 0 bases and 5 bases respectively, with 14 bases between them. The CDR3 is 16 amino acids. The DNA for the CDR3 is TGCGCCAGCAGCCAAGATTTCGGGGTGGCTAACAATGAGCAGTTCTTC. This translates into CASSQDFGVANNEQFF.

This clonotype turned up a few times. The rearrangement uses TRBV6-5 and TRBJ2-3; a weak D match, TRBD1 (6 bases). Per germline, CDR1 MNHEY and CDR2 SVGAGI. Trimming removed 6 bases from V and 4 bases from J, with 8 bases in between. This CDR3 has 12 residues. The CDR3 reads CASSEGADTQYF. CDR3 coding DNA: TGTGCCAGCAGCGAGGGGGCAGATACGCAGTATTTT.

In its sample, this clonotype was seen a few times. The chain employs TRBV15 and TRBJ2-7; D ambiguous. Germline V lookup: CDR1 LNHNV, CDR2 YYDKDF (reference sequence). V lost 1 base to trimming and J lost 5 bases, with 6 bases between them. This CDR3 has 12 residues. Here the CDR3 reads CATSRAYDEQYF. In nucleotides, the CDR3 is TGTGCCACCAGCAGAGCCTACGACGAGCAGTACTTC.

This chain connects TRBV9 to TRBJ2-6; 8 positions agree with TRBD1. V shed 2 bases, J shed 0 bases, and the junction held 4 bases outside the gene matches. The CDR3 loop spans 17 amino acids. The germline gives CDR1 SGDLS, CDR2 YYNGEE. The DNA of the CDR3 is TGTGCCAGCAGCGTTCTCGACAGGGGCTCTGGGGCCAACGTCCTGACTTTC. It encodes CASSVLDRGSGANVLTF.

This clonotype came up a few times. This sequence joins TRBV29-1 and TRBJ2-1; 11 nucleotides match TRBD2. The ends lost 4 bases at V and 7 bases at J; junction bases unmatched: 3. This CDR3 has 13 amino acids. Germline V lookup: CDR1 SQVTM, CDR2 ANQGSEA. CDR3 sequence: CSVGASGRNEQFF. The CDR3, as DNA: TGCAGCGTTGGGGCTAGCGGGAGGAATGAGCAGTTCTTC.

V and J are TRBV5-5 and TRBJ2-3; D is ambiguous. Germline CDR1 SGHKS, CDR2 YYEKEE (reference sequence). This CDR3 is built from 15 residues. V was shortened by 0 bases and J by 0 bases, with 8 bases between the two germline ends. The DNA of the CDR3 is TGTGCCAGCAGCTTGGAAGGGTTTAGCACAGATACGCAGTATTTT. It codes for CASSLEGFSTDTQYF.

The chain carries TRBV7-9 and TRBJ2-7; D gene uncertain. Trimming pared 2 bases from V and 6 bases from J, leaving 17 bases between. The CDR3 has 15 residues. CDR1 is SEHNR, CDR2 FQNEAQ, per germline (reference sequence). CDR3 amino acids: CASSLLSEGHPEQYF. The DNA of the CDR3 is TGTGCCAGCAGCTTACTCTCGGAAGGGCATCCCGAGCAGTACTTC. Complete variable domain (other parts from reference TRBV7-9 and TRBJ2-7): DTGVSQNPRHKITKRGQNVTFRCDPISEHNRLYWYRQTLGQGPEFLTYFQNEAQLEKSRLLSDRFSAERPKGSFSTLEIQRTEQGDSAMYLCASSLLSEGHPEQYFGPGTRLTVT.

This clonotype was seen a handful of times. V gene TRBV6-1 combines with J gene TRBJ1-2, with D perhaps TRBD1 (6 bases). This CDR3 has 15 residues. V lost 3 bases and J 7 bases, leaving 18 bases between the germline ends. Germline V gene lookup returns CDR1 MNHNS and CDR2 SASEGT. CDR3 bases: TGTGCCAGCAGTGATTATCAGGGGCAGAGGTCTGGCTACACCTTC. Protein product: CASSDYQGQRSGYTF.

The V and J genes are TRBV5-1 and TRBJ2-7, with 11 bases lining up with TRBD1. CDR1 and CDR2 from the germline V gene are SGHRS and YFSETQ. V trimming: 4 bases; J trimming: 4 bases; junction bases outside the gene matches: 10. The CDR3 has 16 residues. The chain's CDR3 is CASSGGPGQGVYEQYF. The CDR3, as DNA: TGCGCCAGCAGCGGGGGTCCGGGACAGGGGGTATACGAGCAGTACTTC.

V usage is TRBV20-1 and J usage is TRBJ2-3; TRBD2 agrees at 13 bases. This CDR3 region has 16 residues. The V gene end was trimmed by 3 bases and the J gene end by 4 bases; junction bases not matched to a gene: 7. Germline CDR1 is DFQATT and CDR2 is SNEGSKA (reference sequence). CDR3 DNA sequence: TGCAGTGCTAGCGGGGGACTAGCGGGAAATCCAGATACGCAGTATTTT. It specifies CSASGGLAGNPDTQYF.

The chain's CDR3 is CASSQVTAHSYEQYF. The CDR3 bases are TGCGCCAGCAGCCAAGTTACAGCACACTCCTACGAGCAGTACTTC. V and J are TRBV4-1 and TRBJ2-7, with unresolved D. The CDR3 spans 15 residues. V lost 1 base to trimming and J lost 0 bases, with 10 bases between them. Germline assignment: CDR1 MGHRA and CDR2 YSYEKL.

The V and J genes are TRBV5-6 and TRBJ2-1, with 7 bases lining up with TRBD1. The CDR3 has 15 residues. In germline, CDR1 is SGHDT, CDR2 YYEEEE. Trimming removed 2 bases from V and 5 bases from J; junction bases left unmatched: 7. CDR3 nucleotide sequence: TGTGCCAGCAGCTTATCCGACAGGGAAAACAATGAGCAGTTCTTC. Translating it yields CASSLSDRENNEQFF.

The gene calls are TRBV20-1 and TRBJ1-2, with 10 nucleotides matching TRBD1. Germline trimming cut 3 bases from V and 2 bases from J; bases unmatched to any gene: 0. Germline values: CDR1 DFQATT, CDR2 SNEGSKA (reference sequence). This CDR3 has 13 amino acids. The CDR3, as DNA: TGCAGTGCTAGGGACAGGGGGAACTATGGCTACACCTTC. It translates to CSARDRGNYGYTF.

This clonotype has ten or more counts. The V gene is TRBV20-1, the J gene TRBJ2-1, with no clear D. Germline lookup yields CDR1 DFQATT and CDR2 SNEGSKA (reference sequence). CDR3 length: 12 residues. Trimming took 6 bases from V and 2 from J, leaving 8 bases between them. The CDR3 protein is CSAHHPYNEQFF. The CDR3 DNA is TGCAGTGCCCATCACCCCTACAATGAGCAGTTCTTC.

The chain recombines TRBV29-1 with TRBJ2-3, with a weak D call TRBD1 (5 bases). Germline V gives CDR1 SQVTM, CDR2 ANQGSEA. V shed 6 bases and J shed 2 bases, with 15 bases lying between them. The CDR3 spans 14 residues. CDR3: CSVSKGAPTDTQYF. Here the CDR3 DNA reads TGCAGCGTGTCAAAAGGGGCCCCCACAGATACGCAGTATTTT.

The V call is TRBV5-1, the J call TRBJ2-3; 12 bases map to TRBD2. Germline loops: CDR1 SGHRS, CDR2 YFSETQ. There are 16 residues in the CDR3. The ends lost 4 bases at V and 2 bases at J; junction bases unmatched: 5. The CDR3 region is CASSRTSGVYTDTQYF. DNA for the CDR3: TGCGCCAGCAGCAGGACTAGCGGGGTATACACAGATACGCAGTATTTT.